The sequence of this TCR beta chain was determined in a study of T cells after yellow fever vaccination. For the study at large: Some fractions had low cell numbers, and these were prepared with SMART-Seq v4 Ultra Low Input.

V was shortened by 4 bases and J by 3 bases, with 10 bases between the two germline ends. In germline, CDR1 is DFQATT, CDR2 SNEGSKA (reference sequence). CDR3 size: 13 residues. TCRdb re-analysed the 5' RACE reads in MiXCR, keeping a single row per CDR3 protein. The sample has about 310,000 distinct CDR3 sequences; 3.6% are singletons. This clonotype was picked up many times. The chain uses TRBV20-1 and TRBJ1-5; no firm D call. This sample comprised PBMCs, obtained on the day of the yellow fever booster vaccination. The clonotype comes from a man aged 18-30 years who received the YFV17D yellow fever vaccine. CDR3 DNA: TGCAGTGCTATGAGGGCCCCCAATCAGCCCCAGCATTTT. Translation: CSAMRAPNQPQHF.